This TCR beta chain derives from a study of blood T cells in healthy people across ages. CDR1 SGHKS and CDR2 YYEKEE come from the germline V gene (reference sequence). This CDR3 is 12 amino acids long. V gave up 4 bases and J gave up 8 bases, with 12 bases separating them. Study-level results: It was held that diversity estimates obtained from one million T cells represented underestimates. Possibly confounding the expanded clonotype changes was the fact that donor CMV status was unknown.

Together with a sample-barcoded 5' primer, a J-beta primer mix was included in a second PCR lasting 7 to 11 cycles. TCRdb called the 5' RACE reads again in MiXCR, with one record for every CDR3 protein. The top ten hold 13% of the sample, which has some 900,000 distinct CDR3 sequences, around 49% seen once. This clonotype was found many times. Its antigen is unknown. Peripheral blood, about 10 milliliters per donor, was collected. Material: blood. The chain combines TRBV5-5 with TRBJ1-2, with D hard to call. This receptor was obtained from a man aged 25-45 years in good health. The CDR3 DNA follows: TGTGCCAGCAGCGTGACATATTACGGCTACACCTTC. Protein: CASSVTYYGYTF.